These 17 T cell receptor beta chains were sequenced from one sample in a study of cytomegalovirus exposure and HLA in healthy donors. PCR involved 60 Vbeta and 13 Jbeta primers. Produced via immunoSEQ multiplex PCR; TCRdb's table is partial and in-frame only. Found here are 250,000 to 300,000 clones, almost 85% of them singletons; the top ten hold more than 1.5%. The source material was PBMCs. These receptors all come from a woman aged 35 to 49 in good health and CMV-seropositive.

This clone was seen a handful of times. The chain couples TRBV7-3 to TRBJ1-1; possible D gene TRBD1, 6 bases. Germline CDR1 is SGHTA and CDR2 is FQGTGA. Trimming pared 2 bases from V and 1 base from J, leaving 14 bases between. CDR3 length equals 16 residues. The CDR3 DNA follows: TGTGCCAGCAGCTTAGCGGGGGCCTCAGGGAACACTGAAGCTTTCTTT. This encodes CASSLAGASGNTEAFF.

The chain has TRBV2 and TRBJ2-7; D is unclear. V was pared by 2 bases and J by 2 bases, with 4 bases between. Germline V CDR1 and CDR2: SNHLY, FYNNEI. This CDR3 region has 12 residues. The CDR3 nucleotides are TGTGCCAGCAGTGAACAGGCCTACGAGCAGTACTTC. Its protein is CASSEQAYEQYF.

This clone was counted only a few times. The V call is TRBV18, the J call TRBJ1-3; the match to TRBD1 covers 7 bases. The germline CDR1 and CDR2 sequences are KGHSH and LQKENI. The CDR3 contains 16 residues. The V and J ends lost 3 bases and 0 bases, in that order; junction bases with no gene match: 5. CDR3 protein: CASSPGQANSGNTIYF. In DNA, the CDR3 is TGTGCCAGCTCACCTGGACAGGCCAACTCTGGAAACACCATATATTTT.

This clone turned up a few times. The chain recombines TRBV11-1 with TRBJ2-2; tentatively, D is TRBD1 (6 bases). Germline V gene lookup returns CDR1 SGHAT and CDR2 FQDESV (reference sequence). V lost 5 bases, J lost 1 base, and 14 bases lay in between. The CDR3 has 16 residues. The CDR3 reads CASSQGGSLNTGELFF. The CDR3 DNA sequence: TGTGCCAGCAGCCAAGGGGGATCACTGAACACCGGGGAGCTGTTTTTT.

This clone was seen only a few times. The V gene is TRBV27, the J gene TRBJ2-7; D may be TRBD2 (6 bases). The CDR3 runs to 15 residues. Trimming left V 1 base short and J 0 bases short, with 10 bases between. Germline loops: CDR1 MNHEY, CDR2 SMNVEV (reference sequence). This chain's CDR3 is CASSLLGGVSYEQYF. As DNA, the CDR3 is TGTGCCAGCAGTTTATTGGGCGGGGTCTCCTACGAGCAGTACTTC.

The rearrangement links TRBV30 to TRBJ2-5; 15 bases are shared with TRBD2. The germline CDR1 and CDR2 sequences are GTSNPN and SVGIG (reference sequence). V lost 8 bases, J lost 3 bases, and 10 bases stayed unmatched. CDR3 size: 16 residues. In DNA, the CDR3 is TGTGCCGGGACTAGCGGGAGGTCTAGCGTCAAAGAGACCCAGTACTTC. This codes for CAGTSGRSSVKETQYF.

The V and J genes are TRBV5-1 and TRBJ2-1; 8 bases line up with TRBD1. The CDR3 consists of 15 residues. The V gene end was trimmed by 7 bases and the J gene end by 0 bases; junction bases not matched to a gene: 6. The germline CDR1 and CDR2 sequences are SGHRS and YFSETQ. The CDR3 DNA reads TGCGCCAGCGTACGACAGGGGAACTCCTACAATGAGCAGTTCTTC. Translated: CASVRQGNSYNEQFF.

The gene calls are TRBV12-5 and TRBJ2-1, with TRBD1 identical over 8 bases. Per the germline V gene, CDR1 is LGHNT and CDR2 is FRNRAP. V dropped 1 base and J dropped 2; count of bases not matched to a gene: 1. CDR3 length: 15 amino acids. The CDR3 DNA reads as TGTGCTAGTGGTTTGGGACAGGGGACCTACAATGAGCAGTTCTTC. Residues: CASGLGQGTYNEQFF.

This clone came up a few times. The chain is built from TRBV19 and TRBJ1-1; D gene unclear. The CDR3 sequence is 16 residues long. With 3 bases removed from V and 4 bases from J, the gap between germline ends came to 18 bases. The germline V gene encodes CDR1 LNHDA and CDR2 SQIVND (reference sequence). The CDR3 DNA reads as TGTGCCAGTAGTATGGGAGGGCCTTTACTGGGCACTGAAGCTTTCTTT. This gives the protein CASSMGGPLLGTEAFF.

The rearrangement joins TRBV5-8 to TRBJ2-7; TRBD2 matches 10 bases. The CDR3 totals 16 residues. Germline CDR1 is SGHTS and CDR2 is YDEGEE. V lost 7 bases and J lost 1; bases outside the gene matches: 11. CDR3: CASGGPSGSSSYEQYF. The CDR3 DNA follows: TGTGCCAGCGGCGGTCCTAGCGGGAGTTCTTCCTACGAGCAGTACTTC.

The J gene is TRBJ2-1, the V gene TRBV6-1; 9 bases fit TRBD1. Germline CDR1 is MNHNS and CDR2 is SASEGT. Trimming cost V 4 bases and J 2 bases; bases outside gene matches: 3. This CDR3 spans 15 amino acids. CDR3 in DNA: TGTGCCAGCAGTGCGGGACAGGGACCCTACAATGAGCAGTTCTTC. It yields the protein CASSAGQGPYNEQFF.

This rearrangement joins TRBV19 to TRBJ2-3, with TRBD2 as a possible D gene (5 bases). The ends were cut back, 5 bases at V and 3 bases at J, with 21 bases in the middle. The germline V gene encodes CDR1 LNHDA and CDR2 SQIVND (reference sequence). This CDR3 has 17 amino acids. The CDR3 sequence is CASSPDDSAVGTDTQYF. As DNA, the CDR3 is TGTGCCAGTAGTCCTGATGATAGCGCCGTTGGGACAGATACGCAGTATTTT.

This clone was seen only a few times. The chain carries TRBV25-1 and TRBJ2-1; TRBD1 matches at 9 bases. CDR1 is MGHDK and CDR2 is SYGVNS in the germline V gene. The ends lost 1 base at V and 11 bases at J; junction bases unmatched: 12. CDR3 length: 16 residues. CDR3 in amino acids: CASSELKKGDREKQFF. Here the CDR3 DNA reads TGTGCCAGCAGTGAATTAAAGAAAGGGGACAGGGAGAAGCAGTTCTTC. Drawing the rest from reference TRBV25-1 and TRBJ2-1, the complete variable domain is EADIYQTPRYLVIGTGKKITLECSQTMGHDKMYWYQQDPGMELHLIHYSYGVNSTEKGDLSSESTVSRIRTEHFPLTLESARPSHTSQYLCASSELKKGDREKQFFGPGTRLTVL.

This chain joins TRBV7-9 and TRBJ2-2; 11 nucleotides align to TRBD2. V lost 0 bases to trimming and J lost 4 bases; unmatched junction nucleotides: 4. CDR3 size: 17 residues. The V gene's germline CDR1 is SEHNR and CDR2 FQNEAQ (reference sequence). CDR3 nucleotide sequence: TGTGCCAGCAGCTTAGCGGGACTAGCGGATTTCACCGGGGAGCTGTTTTTT. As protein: CASSLAGLADFTGELFF.

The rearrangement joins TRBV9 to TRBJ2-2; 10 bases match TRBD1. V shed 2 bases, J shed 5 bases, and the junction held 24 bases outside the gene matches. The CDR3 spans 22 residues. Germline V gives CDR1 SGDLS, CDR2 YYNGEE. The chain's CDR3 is CASSVETPRPGQGYLRTGELFF. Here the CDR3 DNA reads TGTGCCAGCAGCGTTGAAACACCCCGACCGGGACAGGGGTACTTGAGGACCGGGGAGCTGTTTTTT.

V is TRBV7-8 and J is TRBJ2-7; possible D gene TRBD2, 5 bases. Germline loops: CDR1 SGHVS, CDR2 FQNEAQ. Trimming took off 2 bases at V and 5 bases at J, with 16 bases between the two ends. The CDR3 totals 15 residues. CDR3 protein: CASSLRVRTPNEQYF. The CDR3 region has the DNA TGTGCCAGCAGCTTAAGAGTTCGGACTCCCAACGAGCAGTACTTC.

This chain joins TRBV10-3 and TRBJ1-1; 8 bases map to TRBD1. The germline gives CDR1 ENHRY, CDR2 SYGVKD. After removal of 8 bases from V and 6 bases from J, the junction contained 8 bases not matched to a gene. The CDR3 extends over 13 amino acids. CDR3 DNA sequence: TGTGCCATCTCGACAGGGGAGGCTTCTGAAGCTTTCTTT. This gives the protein CAISTGEASEAFF.